This is a list of T cell receptor beta chains from one sample in a study of beta chain features in type 1 diabetes. Clones were sequenced by immunoSEQ multiplex PCR, and TCRdb holds only the in-frame ones, with some missing. The table records under 400,000 clones, about 19% of them present only once. What was sequenced was naive CD4+ T cells from blood. The origin of the receptors is a woman in her late teens or twenties in good health. Each CDR3 is given with its conserved first and last residue. A D gene is named only where the DNA matches it firmly. Clone size is stated in some rows and not others, as once, few, many or a class when expanded.

V gene: TRBV30
clone size: NA
J gene: TRBJ1-1
D gene: TRBD1
CDR3 protein: CAWRGPGDRVTEAFF
CDR3 DNA: TGTGCCTGGAGAGGACCAGGGGACAGGGTCACTGAAGCTTTCTTT

V gene: TRBV7-8
clone size: NA
J gene: TRBJ1-6
D gene: NA
CDR3 protein: CASSYQRTRGPPLHF
CDR3 DNA: TGTGCCAGCAGCTACCAACGAACACGAGGTCCACCCCTCCACTTT

V gene: TRBV2
clone size: few
J gene: TRBJ2-2
D gene: NA
CDR3 protein: CASSIQGGSNTGELFF
CDR3 DNA: TGTGCCAGCAGTATCCAGGGGGGTTCGAACACCGGGGAGCTGTTTTTT

V gene: TRBV11-1
clone size: NA
J gene: TRBJ2-7
D gene: NA
CDR3 protein: CASSFGDSGRQYF
CDR3 DNA: TGTGCCAGCAGCTTTGGGGATAGCGGCAGGCAGTACTTC

V gene: TRBV2
clone size: NA
J gene: TRBJ1-2
D gene: TRBD1
CDR3 protein: CASSGDRAWGYTF
CDR3 DNA: TGTGCCAGCAGCGGGGACAGGGCGTGGGGCTACACCTTC

V gene: TRBV7-2
clone size: NA
J gene: TRBJ2-5
D gene: NA
CDR3 protein: CASSPRGGSGETQYF
CDR3 DNA: TGTGCCAGCAGCCCAAGAGGGGGAAGTGGGGAGACCCAGTACTTC

V gene: TRBV4-1
clone size: NA
J gene: TRBJ2-1
D gene: TRBD2
CDR3 protein: CASSQVAGGPPYNEQFF
CDR3 DNA: TGCGCCAGCAGCCAAGTGGCGGGAGGGCCACCCTACAATGAGCAGTTCTTC

V gene: TRBV10-3
clone size: few
J gene: TRBJ2-1
D gene: TRBD2
CDR3 protein: CAISDPDLAGTYNEQFF
CDR3 DNA: TGTGCCATCAGTGACCCCGACCTAGCGGGGACCTACAATGAGCAGTTCTTC

V gene: TRBV30
clone size: NA
J gene: TRBJ1-1
D gene: NA
CDR3 protein: CAWSLPKTEAFF
CDR3 DNA: TGTGCCTGGAGTCTCCCTAAGACTGAAGCTTTCTTT

V gene: TRBV5-1
clone size: few
J gene: TRBJ2-2
D gene: NA
CDR3 protein: CASSPSNTGELFF
CDR3 DNA: TGCGCCAGCAGCCCATCGAACACCGGGGAGCTGTTTTTT

V gene: TRBV18
clone size: few
J gene: TRBJ1-1
D gene: NA
CDR3 protein: CASSPGQGTNTEAFF
CDR3 DNA: TGTGCCAGCTCACCCGGGCAGGGGACGAACACTGAAGCTTTCTTT